A single T cell receptor beta chain is shown here with its context. This clonotype came up a few times. No quality values exist for individual bases; no much larger clone is one base distant. The sequencing machine was an Illumina NovaSeq 6000. Synthesis of TCR cDNA relied on 5'RACE template switching, a step that introduced a universal primer site along with unique molecular identifiers. cDNA synthesis was primed from both the TCR alpha and TCR beta constant segments. Library amplification used two PCR steps, and the second PCR step added sample barcodes and sequencing adapters. Sequencing of libraries was done on Illumina HiSeq 2500 (2x100 bp) or NovaSeq (2x150 bp). The paper's data handling went like this. MIGEC handled demultiplexing of reads and collapsing into UMI consensus sequences, while MiXCR performed V(D)J alignment. Clonotypes responding to the vaccine were identified with edgeR on replicate PBMC samples, with the criteria of FDR below 0.01 and a log2 fold change above 5 up to day 15. Each bulk clonotype was labeled CD4 or CD8 based on which sequenced repertoire, CD4 or CD8, contained the clonotype at higher abundance. To estimate how each clone was distributed across memory phenotypes, clonotype frequencies in memory subsets were weighted by FACS-sorted cell numbers. The public reads were quality trimmed at Q25 with fastp and then assembled into clones with MiXCR by TCRdb, keeping productive beta chains. Records with the same CDR3 protein are collapsed into one entry carrying the most frequent genes and DNA. TCRdb's processing, not the study's, gives the V and J calls here. The sample includes about 58,000 distinct CDR3 sequences, with approximately 6.1% observed a single time. The ten largest clones add up to 30% to 35% of the sample.

This sample was included in a study of T cells after yellow fever vaccination (dated by TCRdb to the late 2010s). About the investigation overall: Staining for CD3, CD45RA, CCR7 and CD95 was used to sort memory subsets (EM, EMRA, CM and Tscm) on a BD FACS Aria III. Blood was drawn at multiple timepoints before and after primary and secondary immunization, with bulk PBMC replicates and cell subsets isolated. Libraries from fractions with low cell numbers were prepared with the SMART-Seq v4 Ultra Low Input RNA kit. Memory subsets were sorted on days 0, 15 and 45 and at 18 months following primary vaccination, and on days 0, 15 and 45 following the 30-year booster. Two healthy male donors, one aged 18 to 30 and one aged 30 to 40 years, made up the cohort. To follow T-cell clones before and after both primary and booster YFV17D yellow fever vaccination, bulk TCR alpha and beta repertoires underwent longitudinal sequencing.

In light of the paper, this sample's treatment or condition label describes: live attenuated yellow fever vaccine strain. A standard Ficoll-Paque protocol was used to isolate PBMCs from peripheral blood. The RNeasy Micro Kit was used to extract RNA from sorted memory subsets. Compared with germline, V lacks 6 bases and J lacks 6 bases; bases without a gene match: 5. The CDR3 numbers 13 residues from cysteine through phenylalanine. Only the CDR3 region is kept as DNA, spanning 39 bases read in frame from base 1. Paper-wide results and their limitations: The secondary T-cell response was weaker than the primary response but faster, peaking on day 5 instead of day 15. After the booster, most clones that had expanded after primary vaccination were detected again (around 96% of CD4 and 88% of CD8), suggesting broad maintenance of memory. FACS-sorted repertoires could contain abundant contaminating clonotypes from the bulk population, so computational filtering was required. On day 0, almost all vaccine-responding clonotypes were below detection in the sorted memory subsets. A small fraction of clonotypes showed up in both the CD4 and CD8 compartments, probably as a result of convergent recombination. Only a couple of donors were included in the study, so the extent to which the findings can be generalized is limited.

The chain joins TRBV12-3 or TRBV12-4 to TRBJ1-5; the central 7 bases match TRBD1. The clonotype comes from a man between 18 and 29 years old who received the YFV17D yellow fever vaccine. The sequences come from PBMCs, either bulk or a sorted T-cell subset (CD4+, CD8+, memory, or dextramer-sorted; not recorded which), collected on the day of the yellow fever booster vaccination. The CDR3 has the sequence CASSGDRFQPQHF. In nucleotides, the sequence is TGTGCCAGCAGCGGGGACAGATTTCAGCCCCAGCATTTT.